This entry describes one T cell receptor beta chain. Its specificity is unknown. These data originate in a study of cytomegalovirus exposure and HLA in healthy donors. All donors participated as healthy donors of bone marrow. Whole-study findings and limits: Analysis performed later showed TCR beta chains linked to HLA being more clonally expanded than equally common others. There was a cluster of highly shared sequence variants that was likely a sequencing artifact. Previously analyzed data showed that most TCR beta V segments were productive at a frequency of about 87% or about 30%.

Researchers ran the PCR with 60 Vbeta and 13 Jbeta primers. Clones were read by immunoSEQ multiplex PCR, and TCRdb kept only the in-frame ones, dropping some. The repertoire holds around 190,000 clones, with about 87% as singletons. This CDR3 has 15 residues. Trimming cost V 4 bases and J 6 bases; bases outside gene matches: 5. Germline CDR1 and CDR2: MNHEY and SVGAGI. The J gene is TRBJ2-2, the V gene TRBV6-5; 10 bases fit TRBD1. The source is a woman aged 18-35 years in good health and CMV-seronegative. The sample consisted of PBMCs. The CDR3 DNA follows: TGTGCCAGCAGTTGGACAGGGGGACCGGCCGGGGAGCTGTTTTTT. Protein sequence: CASSWTGGPAGELFF.